This T cell receptor (beta chain) emerged from a study of blood T cell repertoires in COVID-19. Data came from immunoSEQ multiplex PCR; TCRdb stores just in-frame clones and leaves some out. The sample has roughly 59,000 clones; around 73% are singletons. The CDR3 loop spans 13 amino acids. Trimming at V came to 3 bases and at J to 6 bases, leaving 2 bases not matched to a gene. From germline, CDR1 is SGHTS and CDR2 YDEGEE. The material sequenced was peripheral blood. This clonotype was obtained from an elderly man with acute or convalescent COVID-19. This rearrangement joins TRBV5-8 to TRBJ2-3, with 9 positions matching TRBD1. The CDR3 reads CASSWDREDTQYF. The CDR3 region has the DNA TGTGCCAGCAGCTGGGACAGGGAGGATACGCAGTATTTT.